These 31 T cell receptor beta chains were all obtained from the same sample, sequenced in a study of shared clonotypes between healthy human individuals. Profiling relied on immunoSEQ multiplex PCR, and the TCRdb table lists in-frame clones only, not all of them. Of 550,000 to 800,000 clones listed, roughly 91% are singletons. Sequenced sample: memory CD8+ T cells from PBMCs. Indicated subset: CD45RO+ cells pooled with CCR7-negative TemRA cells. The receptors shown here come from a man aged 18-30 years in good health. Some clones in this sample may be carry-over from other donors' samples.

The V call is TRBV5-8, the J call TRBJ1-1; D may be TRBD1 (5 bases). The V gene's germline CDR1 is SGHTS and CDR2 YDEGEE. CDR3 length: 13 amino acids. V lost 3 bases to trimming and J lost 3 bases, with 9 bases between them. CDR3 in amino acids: CASSWTSHTEAFF. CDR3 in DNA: TGTGCCAGCAGCTGGACATCACACACTGAAGCTTTCTTT.

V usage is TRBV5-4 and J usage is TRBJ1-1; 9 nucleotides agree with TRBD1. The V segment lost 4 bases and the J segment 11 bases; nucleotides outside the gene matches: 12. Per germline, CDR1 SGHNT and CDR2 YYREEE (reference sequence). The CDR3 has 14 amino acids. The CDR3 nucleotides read TGTGCCAGCAGCATTACAGGGGGCTTTGAATCGGCTTTCTTT. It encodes CASSITGGFESAFF.

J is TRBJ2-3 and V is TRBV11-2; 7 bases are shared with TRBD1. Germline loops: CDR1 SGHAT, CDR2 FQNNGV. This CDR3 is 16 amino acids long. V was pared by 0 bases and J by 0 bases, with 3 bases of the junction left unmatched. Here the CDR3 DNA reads TGTGCCAGCAGCTTAGAAGGGGGCGGTAGCACAGATACGCAGTATTTT. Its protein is CASSLEGGGSTDTQYF.

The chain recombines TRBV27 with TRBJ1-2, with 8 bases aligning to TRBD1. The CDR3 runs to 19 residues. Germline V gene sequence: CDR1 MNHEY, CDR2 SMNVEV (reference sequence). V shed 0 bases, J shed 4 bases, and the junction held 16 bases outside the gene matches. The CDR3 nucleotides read TGTGCCAGCAGTTTATCCCACCCGTCGGACAGGGAGAGAGGCTATGGCTACACCTTC. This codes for CASSLSHPSDRERGYGYTF.

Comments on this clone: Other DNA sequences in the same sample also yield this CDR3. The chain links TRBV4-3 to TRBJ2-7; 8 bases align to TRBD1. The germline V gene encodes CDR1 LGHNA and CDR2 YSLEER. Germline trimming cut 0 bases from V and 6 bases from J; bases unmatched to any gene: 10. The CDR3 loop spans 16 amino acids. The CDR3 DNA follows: TGCGCCAGCAGCCAAGATCGATACGGACAGGGAGGCGAGCAGTACTTC. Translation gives CASSQDRYGQGGEQYF.

The CDR3 coding sequence is TGTGCCAGCAGCTTGAATGATTGGGAAGTGGAAAACTATGGCTACACCTTC. It codes for CASSLNDWEVENYGYTF. The chain couples TRBV7-9 to TRBJ1-2, with D unclear. This CDR3 region has 17 residues. V was clipped by 3 bases and J by 2 bases, with 19 bases between them. Germline CDR1 is SEHNR and CDR2 is FQNEAQ (reference sequence).

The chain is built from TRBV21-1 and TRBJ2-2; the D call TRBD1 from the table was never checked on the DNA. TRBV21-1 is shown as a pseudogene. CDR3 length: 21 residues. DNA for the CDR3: TGTGCCAGCACCCTACCCCGGACAGGGGATGTTCCCTGTCCCAAAACCGGGGAGCTGTTTTTT. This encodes CASTLPRTGDVPCPKTGELFF.

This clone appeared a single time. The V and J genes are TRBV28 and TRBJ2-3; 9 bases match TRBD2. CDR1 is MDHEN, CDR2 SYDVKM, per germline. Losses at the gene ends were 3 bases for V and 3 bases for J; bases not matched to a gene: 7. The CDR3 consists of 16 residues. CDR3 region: CASSFPSAGGTDTQYF. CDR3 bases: TGTGCCAGCAGTTTCCCCTCCGCGGGAGGGACAGATACGCAGTATTTT.

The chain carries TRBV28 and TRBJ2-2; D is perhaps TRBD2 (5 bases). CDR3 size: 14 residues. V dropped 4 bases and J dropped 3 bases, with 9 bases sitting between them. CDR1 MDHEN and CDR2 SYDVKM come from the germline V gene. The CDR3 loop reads CASSYGGHTGELFF. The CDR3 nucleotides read TGTGCCAGCAGTTATGGCGGGCACACCGGGGAGCTGTTTTTT.

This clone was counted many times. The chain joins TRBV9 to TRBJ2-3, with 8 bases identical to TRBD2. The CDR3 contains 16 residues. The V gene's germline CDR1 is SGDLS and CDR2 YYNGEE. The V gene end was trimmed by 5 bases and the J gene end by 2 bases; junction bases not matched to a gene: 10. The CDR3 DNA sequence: TGTGCCAGCAGTCAAACTAGCGGTAGATACACAGATACGCAGTATTTT. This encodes CASSQTSGRYTDTQYF.

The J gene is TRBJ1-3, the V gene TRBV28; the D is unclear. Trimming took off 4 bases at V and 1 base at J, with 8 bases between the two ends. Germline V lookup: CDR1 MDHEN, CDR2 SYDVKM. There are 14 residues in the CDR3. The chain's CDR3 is CASSSRMSGNTIYF. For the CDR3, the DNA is TGTGCCAGCAGTTCCCGAATGTCTGGAAACACCATATATTTT.

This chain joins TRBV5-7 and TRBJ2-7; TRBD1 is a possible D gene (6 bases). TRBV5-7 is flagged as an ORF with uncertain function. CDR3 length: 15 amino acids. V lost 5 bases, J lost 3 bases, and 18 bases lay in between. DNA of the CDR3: TGTGCCAGCAGGTATGCCACAGGGACCGACTACGAGCAGTACTTC. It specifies CASRYATGTDYEQYF.

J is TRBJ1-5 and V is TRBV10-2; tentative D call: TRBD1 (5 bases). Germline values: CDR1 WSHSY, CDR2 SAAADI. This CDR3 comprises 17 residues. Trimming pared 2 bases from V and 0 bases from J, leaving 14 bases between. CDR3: CASSERQLLDSNQPQHF. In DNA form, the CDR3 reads TGCGCCAGCAGTGAGCGACAGCTGCTCGATAGCAATCAGCCCCAGCATTTT.

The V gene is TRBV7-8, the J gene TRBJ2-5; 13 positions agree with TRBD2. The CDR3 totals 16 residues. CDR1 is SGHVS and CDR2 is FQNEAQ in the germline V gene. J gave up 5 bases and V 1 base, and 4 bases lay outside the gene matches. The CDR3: CASSLGTSGRGETQYF. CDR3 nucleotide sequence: TGTGCCAGCAGCTTAGGGACTAGCGGGAGAGGCGAGACCCAGTACTTC.

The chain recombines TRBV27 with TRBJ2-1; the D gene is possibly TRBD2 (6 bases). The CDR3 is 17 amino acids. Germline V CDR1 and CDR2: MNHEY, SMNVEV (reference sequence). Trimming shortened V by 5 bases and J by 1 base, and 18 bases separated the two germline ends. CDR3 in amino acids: CASSGGGLRRSYNEQFF. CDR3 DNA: TGTGCCAGCAGTGGGGGAGGTTTAAGGAGGTCCTACAATGAGCAGTTCTTC.

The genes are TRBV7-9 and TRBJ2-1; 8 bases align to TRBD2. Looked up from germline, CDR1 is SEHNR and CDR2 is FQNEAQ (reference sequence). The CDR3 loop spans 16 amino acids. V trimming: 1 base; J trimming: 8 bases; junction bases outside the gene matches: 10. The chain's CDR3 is CASSLGLAGRGHEQFF. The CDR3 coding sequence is TGTGCCAGCAGCTTAGGTCTAGCGGGCCGAGGACATGAGCAGTTCTTC.

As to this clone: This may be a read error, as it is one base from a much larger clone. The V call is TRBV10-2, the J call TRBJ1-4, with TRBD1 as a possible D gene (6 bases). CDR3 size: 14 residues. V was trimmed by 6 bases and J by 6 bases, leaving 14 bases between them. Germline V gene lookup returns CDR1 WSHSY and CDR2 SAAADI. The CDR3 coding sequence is TGCGCCAGCAGGGAGGACAGCCACTATGAAAAACTGTTTTTT. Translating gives CASREDSHYEKLFF.

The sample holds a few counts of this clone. In nucleotides, the CDR3 is TGTGCCAGCAGCTACCGATTAGTGGGCTACTCCTACGAGCAGTACTTC. It translates to CASSYRLVGYSYEQYF. The gene calls are TRBV7-2 and TRBJ2-7; no clear D gene. There are 16 residues in the CDR3. In germline, CDR1 is SGHTA, CDR2 FQGNSA. The germline V and J ends were trimmed by 4 bases and 0 bases, with 16 bases remaining between them. Full variable domain (rest looked up from reference TRBV7-2 and TRBJ2-7): GAGVSQSPSNKVTEKGKDVELRCDPISGHTALYWYRQSLGQGLEFLIYFQGNSAPDKSGLPSDRFSAERTGGSVSTLTIQRTQQEDSAVYLCASSYRLVGYSYEQYFGPGTRLTVT.

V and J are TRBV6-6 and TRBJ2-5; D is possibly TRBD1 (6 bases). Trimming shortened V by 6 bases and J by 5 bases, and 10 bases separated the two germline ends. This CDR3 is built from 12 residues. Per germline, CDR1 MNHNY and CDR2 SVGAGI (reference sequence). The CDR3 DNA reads TGTGCCAGCAGACAGGGTTTGGAGACCCAGTACTTC. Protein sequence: CASRQGLETQYF.

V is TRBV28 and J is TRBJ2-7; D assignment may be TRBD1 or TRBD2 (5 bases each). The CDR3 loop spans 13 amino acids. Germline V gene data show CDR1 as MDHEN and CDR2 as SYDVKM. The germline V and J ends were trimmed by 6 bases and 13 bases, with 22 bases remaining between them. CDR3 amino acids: CASSLPSLRDLYF. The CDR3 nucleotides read TGTGCCAGCAGCCTCCCCTCTCTCCGGGACCTCTACTTC.

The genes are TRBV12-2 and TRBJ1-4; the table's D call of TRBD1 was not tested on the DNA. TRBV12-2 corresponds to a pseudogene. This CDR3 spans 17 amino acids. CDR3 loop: CASRSPKTRGRNEKLFF. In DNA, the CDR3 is TGTGCAAGTCGCTCGCCAAAGACCAGGGGGCGCAATGAAAAACTGTTTTTT.

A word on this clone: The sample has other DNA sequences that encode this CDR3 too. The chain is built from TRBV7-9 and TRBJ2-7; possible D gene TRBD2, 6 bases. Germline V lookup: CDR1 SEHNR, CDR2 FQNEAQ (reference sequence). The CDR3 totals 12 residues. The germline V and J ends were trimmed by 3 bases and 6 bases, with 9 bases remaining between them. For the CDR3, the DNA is TGTGCCAGCAGCTTGGCCGGGGGCGAGCAGTACTTC. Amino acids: CASSLAGGEQYF.

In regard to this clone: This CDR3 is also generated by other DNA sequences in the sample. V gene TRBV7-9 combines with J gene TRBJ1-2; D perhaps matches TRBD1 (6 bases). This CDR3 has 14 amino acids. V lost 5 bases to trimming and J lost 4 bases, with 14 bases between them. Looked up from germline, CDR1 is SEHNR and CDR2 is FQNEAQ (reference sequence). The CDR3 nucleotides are TGTGCCAGCAGCCCCGGTGGGGGCGGCTATGGCTACACCTTC. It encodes CASSPGGGGYGYTF.

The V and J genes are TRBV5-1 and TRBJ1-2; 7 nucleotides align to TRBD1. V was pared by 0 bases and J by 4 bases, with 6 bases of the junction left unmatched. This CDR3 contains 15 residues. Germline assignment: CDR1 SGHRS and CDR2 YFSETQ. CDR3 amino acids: CASSLDQGVVYGYTF. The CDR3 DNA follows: TGCGCCAGCAGCTTGGATCAGGGGGTTGTCTATGGCTACACCTTC.

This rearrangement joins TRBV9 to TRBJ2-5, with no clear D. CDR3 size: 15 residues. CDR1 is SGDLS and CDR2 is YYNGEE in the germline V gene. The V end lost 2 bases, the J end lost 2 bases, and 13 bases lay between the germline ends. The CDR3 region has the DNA TGTGCCAGCAGCGTTAGGACGACCCTTCAAGAGACCCAGTACTTC. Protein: CASSVRTTLQETQYF.

CDR3 in DNA: TGCGCCAGCAGCCAAGATAGGGGACTATTCAATGAGCAGTTCTTC. The encoded protein is CASSQDRGLFNEQFF. The chain combines TRBV4-1 with TRBJ2-1; 7 bases are a match to TRBD2. The CDR3 contains 15 residues. Germline CDR1 and CDR2: MGHRA and YSYEKL. With V trimmed by 0 bases and J by 6 bases, 5 bases remained unmatched.

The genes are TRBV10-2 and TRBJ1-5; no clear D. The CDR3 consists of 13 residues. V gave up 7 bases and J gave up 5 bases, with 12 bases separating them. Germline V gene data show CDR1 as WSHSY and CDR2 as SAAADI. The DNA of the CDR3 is TGCGCCAGCACGGACGAAGGCCATCAGCCCCAGCATTTT. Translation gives CASTDEGHQPQHF.

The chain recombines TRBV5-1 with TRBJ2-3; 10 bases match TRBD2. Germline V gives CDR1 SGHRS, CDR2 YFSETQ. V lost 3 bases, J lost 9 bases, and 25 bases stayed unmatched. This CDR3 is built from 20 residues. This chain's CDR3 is CASSSDGLPGRLAGVGTQYF. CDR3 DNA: TGCGCCAGCAGCTCGGACGGGCTGCCCGGTCGCCTAGCGGGAGTCGGAACGCAGTATTTT.

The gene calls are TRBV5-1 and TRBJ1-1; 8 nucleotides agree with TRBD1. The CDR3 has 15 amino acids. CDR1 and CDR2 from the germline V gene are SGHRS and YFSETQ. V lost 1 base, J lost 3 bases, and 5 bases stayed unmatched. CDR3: CASSLSTGGYTEAFF. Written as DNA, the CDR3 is TGCGCCAGCAGCTTGAGTACAGGGGGTTACACTGAAGCTTTCTTT.

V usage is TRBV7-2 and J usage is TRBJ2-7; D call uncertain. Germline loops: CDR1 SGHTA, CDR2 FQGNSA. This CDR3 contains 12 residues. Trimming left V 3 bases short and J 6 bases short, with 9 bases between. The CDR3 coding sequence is TGTGCCAGCAGCTTTCACACATCCGAGCAGTACTTC. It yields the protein CASSFHTSEQYF.

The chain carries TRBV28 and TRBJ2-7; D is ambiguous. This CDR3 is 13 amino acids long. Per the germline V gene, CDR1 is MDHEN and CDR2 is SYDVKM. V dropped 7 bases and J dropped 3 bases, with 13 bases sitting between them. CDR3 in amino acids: CASTPSLDYEQYF. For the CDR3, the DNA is TGTGCCAGCACCCCCTCCTTGGACTACGAGCAGTACTTC.